This TCR beta chain is from a study of CD8 T cells in ankylosing spondylitis. Using its own MiXCR run on the 5' RACE reads, TCRdb lists one record per CDR3 protein. The sample carries 40,000 to 50,000 distinct CDR3 sequences, about 4.2% recorded once. This clonotype was counted at least ten times. CDR3 size: 16 residues. V lost 0 bases, J lost 2 bases, and 7 bases stayed unmatched. In germline, CDR1 is SGDLS, CDR2 YYNGEE. The chain recombines TRBV9 with TRBJ2-5; 7 bases align to TRBD2. The TCR was taken from a female donor with ankylosing spondylitis or in good health (not recorded which). Sequencing was performed on blood, either unsorted or a sorted T cell fraction (not recorded which). The CDR3 coding sequence is TGTGCCAGCAGCGTAGCGGGTAGCGGGCCTCAAGAGACCCAGTACTTC. Protein product: CASSVAGSGPQETQYF.